A single T cell receptor beta chain is shown here with its context. These data belong to a study of blood T cell repertoires in COVID-19. Study summary: The origin of the acute and convalescent COVID-19 samples was the United States, Italy and Spain. The cDNA or gDNA used as material had been derived from T cells, B-cell-depleted T cells, or PBMCs.

The CDR3 covers 15 residues. Germline V lookup: CDR1 SGHRS, CDR2 YFSETQ. V was pared by 4 bases and J by 3 bases, with 10 bases of the junction left unmatched. Authors' processing steps: Amplification with reference gene primers provided the estimates of nucleated cell counts. Sequenced by immunoSEQ multiplex PCR; TCRdb stores in-frame clones only, minus some. That table is the source of V, J and clone size, and D and trimming were worked out from the DNA. The sample contains fewer than 150,000 clones, roughly 80% of which appear only once. The receptor comes from a woman of 80 years or more with acute or convalescent COVID-19. This sequence joins TRBV5-1 and TRBJ2-7; 7 bases fit TRBD2. Sample: peripheral blood. The CDR3 is CASSRAGLGSYEQYF. CDR3 DNA sequence: TGCGCCAGCAGCCGAGCGGGGCTAGGGAGCTACGAGCAGTACTTC.